One and the same sample provided the 14 T cell receptor beta chains below, sequenced in a study of blood T cell repertoires in COVID-19. Here immunoSEQ multiplex PCR was the method, and the copy in TCRdb shows in-frame clones only, minus some. The data hold 170,000 or so clones, with around 90% observed a single time. The specimen was peripheral blood. These receptors originate from a man aged 40-55 years with active or convalescent COVID-19.

The chain carries TRBV19 and TRBJ1-1, with a weak D call TRBD1 (6 bases). CDR3 length equals 14 residues. The germline CDR1 and CDR2 sequences are LNHDA and SQIVND (reference sequence). The V gene lost 6 bases and the J gene lost 8 bases, with 19 bases spanning the gap. The CDR3 DNA is TGTGCCAGTAGGCCCAGGACAGCGAGCAAAGAAGCTTTCTTT. Residues: CASRPRTASKEAFF. The variable domain in full, with the rest retrieved from reference TRBV19 and TRBJ1-1, is DGGITQSPKYLFRKEGQNVTLSCEQNLNHDAMYWYRQDPGQGLRLIYYSQIVNDFQKGDIAEGYSVSREKKESFPLTVTSAQKNPTAFYLCASRPRTASKEAFFGQGTRLTVV.

This clone was recorded only once. CDR3 sequence: CASSRTENPYGYTF. The CDR3 coding sequence is TGTGCCAGCAGCCGGACAGAAAACCCCTATGGCTACACCTTC. The rearrangement links TRBV3-1 (or the pseudogene TRBV3-2) to TRBJ1-2; the D gene is possibly TRBD1 (6 bases). The CDR3 has 14 residues. Germline-derived CDR1 and CDR2 are LGHDT and YNNKEL (reference sequence). Trimming removed 4 bases from V and 4 bases from J, with 13 bases in between.

The chain combines TRBV5-1 with TRBJ2-2; 7 bases are shared with TRBD2. The V gene's germline CDR1 is SGHRS and CDR2 YFSETQ. The length of the CDR3 is 15 residues. V trimming: 4 bases; J trimming: 1 base; junction bases outside the gene matches: 4. The CDR3: CASSASSGNTGELFF. The CDR3 nucleotides read TGCGCCAGCAGCGCCTCTAGCGGGAACACCGGGGAGCTGTTTTTT.

The gene calls are TRBV14 and TRBJ2-7; D not resolved. The CDR3 has 13 residues. The germline V gene has CDR1 SGHDN and CDR2 FVKESK. Trimming left V 1 base short and J 6 bases short, with 10 bases between. The chain's CDR3 is CASSQGLSGEQYF. In DNA, the CDR3 is TGTGCCAGCAGCCAAGGTCTTTCAGGCGAGCAGTACTTC.

V and J are TRBV10-3 and TRBJ2-2; 8 positions match TRBD2. Looked up from germline, CDR1 is ENHRY and CDR2 is SYGVKD. The J segment lost 0 bases and the V segment lost 0 bases, leaving 3 bases of the junction unmatched. CDR3 length: 17 amino acids. The CDR3 sequence: CAISESGLAANTGELFF. In nucleotides, the CDR3 is TGTGCCATCAGTGAGTCCGGACTAGCTGCGAACACCGGGGAGCTGTTTTTT.

This rearrangement joins TRBV5-6 to TRBJ2-3, with D unresolved. The CDR3 loop spans 14 amino acids. The germline V gene encodes CDR1 SGHDT and CDR2 YYEEEE. V lost 4 bases and J lost 3, with 12 bases in between. The CDR3 coding sequence is TGTGCCAGCAGCCCGTTAACAGAGACAGATACGCAGTATTTT. It translates to CASSPLTETDTQYF.

The rearrangement uses TRBV7-2 and TRBJ1-4, with 9 nucleotides matching TRBD1. V lost 4 bases and J lost 8; bases outside the gene matches: 8. Germline loops: CDR1 SGHTA, CDR2 FQGNSA. CDR3 length: 15 amino acids. Here the CDR3 reads CASSSQQGAGEKLFF. CDR3 in DNA: TGTGCCAGCAGCTCCCAACAGGGGGCGGGAGAAAAACTGTTTTTT.

The rearrangement links TRBV3-1 (or the pseudogene TRBV3-2) to TRBJ2-3; maybe TRBD1 (6 bases). The germline V gene has CDR1 LGHDT and CDR2 YNNKEL (reference sequence). With 4 bases removed from V and 2 bases from J, the gap between germline ends came to 10 bases. The CDR3 sequence is 14 residues long. CDR3 bases: TGTGCCAGCAGCCGGGGACATAACACAGATACGCAGTATTTT. This codes for CASSRGHNTDTQYF.

The gene calls are TRBV7-9 and TRBJ1-6; possibly TRBD1 for D (6 bases). CDR1 and CDR2 from the germline V gene are SEHNR and FQNEAQ (reference sequence). Trimming pared 5 bases from V and 7 bases from J, leaving 12 bases between. The CDR3 length is 14 residues. CDR3 amino acids: CASSRQETNSPLHF. CDR3 nucleotides: TGTGCCAGCAGCCGACAGGAAACAAATTCACCCCTCCACTTT.

The chain uses TRBV18 and TRBJ2-3; D might be TRBD2 (7 bases). Germline V gene data show CDR1 as KGHSH and CDR2 as LQKENI. The CDR3 covers 16 residues. Trimming took 3 bases from V and 3 from J, leaving 16 bases between them. The CDR3, as DNA: TGTGCCAGCTCACCGTTATGGGCGGGGGCAACAGATACGCAGTATTTT. The encoded protein is CASSPLWAGATDTQYF.

The V and J genes are TRBV7-8 and TRBJ1-1, with D hard to call. The germline V gene has CDR1 SGHVS and CDR2 FQNEAQ. V was cut by 4 bases and J by 4 bases, with 13 bases left in between. This CDR3 contains 14 residues. The CDR3 nucleotides read TGTGCCAGCAGCTCCGCGGCGGGGAGCACTGAAGCTTTCTTT. Its protein product is CASSSAAGSTEAFF.

This clone has more than one count but fewer than ten. This rearrangement joins TRBV6-4 to TRBJ2-3; D is perhaps TRBD2 (6 bases). The CDR3 covers 14 residues. The V gene lost 3 bases and the J gene lost 7 bases, with 14 bases spanning the gap. Germline CDR1 reads MRHNA; CDR2 reads SNTAGT. CDR3 in DNA: TGTGCCAGCAGTGAATCTAGCGAGAGGAATACGCAGTATTTT. Translation: CASSESSERNTQYF.

J is TRBJ1-5 and V is TRBV30; D remains unclear. The CDR3 spans 14 residues. V was shortened by 0 bases and J by 1 base, with 7 bases between the two germline ends. Germline CDR1 is GTSNPN and CDR2 is SVGIG (reference sequence). In DNA, the CDR3 is TGTGCCTGGAGTGTAGTACAGAGCAATCAGCCCCAGCATTTT. This encodes CAWSVVQSNQPQHF.

The chain couples TRBV5-1 to TRBJ2-6; TRBD1 matches at 11 bases. The CDR3 runs 20 residues. The J segment lost 1 base and the V segment lost 0 bases, leaving 9 bases of the junction unmatched. From germline, CDR1 is SGHRS and CDR2 YFSETQ. The CDR3 loop is CASSLVGVGQGVSGANVLTF. The DNA of the CDR3 is TGCGCCAGCAGCTTGGTGGGTGTGGGACAGGGGGTTTCTGGGGCCAACGTCCTGACTTTC.